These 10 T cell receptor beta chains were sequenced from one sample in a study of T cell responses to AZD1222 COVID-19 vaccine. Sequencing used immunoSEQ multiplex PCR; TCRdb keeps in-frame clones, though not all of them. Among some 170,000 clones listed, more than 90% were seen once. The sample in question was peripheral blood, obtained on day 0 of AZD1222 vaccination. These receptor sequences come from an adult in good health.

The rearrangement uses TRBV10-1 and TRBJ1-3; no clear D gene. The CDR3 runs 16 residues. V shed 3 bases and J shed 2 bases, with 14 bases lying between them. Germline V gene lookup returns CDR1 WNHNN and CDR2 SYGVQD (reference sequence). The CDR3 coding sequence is TGCGCCAGCAGTGAAGTAGGACCTCCGGCTGGAAACACCATATATTTT. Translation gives CASSEVGPPAGNTIYF.

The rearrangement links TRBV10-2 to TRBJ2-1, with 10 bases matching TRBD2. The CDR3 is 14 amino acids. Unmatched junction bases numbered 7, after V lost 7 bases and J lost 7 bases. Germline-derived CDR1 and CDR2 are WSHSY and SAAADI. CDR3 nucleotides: TGCGCCAGCAAAAGCGGGAGGGCCGGGAATGAGCAGTTCTTC. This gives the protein CASKSGRAGNEQFF.

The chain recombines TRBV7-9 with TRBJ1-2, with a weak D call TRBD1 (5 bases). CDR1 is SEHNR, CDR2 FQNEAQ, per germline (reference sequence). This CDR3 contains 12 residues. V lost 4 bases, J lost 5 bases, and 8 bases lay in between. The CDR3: CASSSGLYGYTF. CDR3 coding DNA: TGTGCCAGCAGCTCGGGACTTTATGGCTACACCTTC.

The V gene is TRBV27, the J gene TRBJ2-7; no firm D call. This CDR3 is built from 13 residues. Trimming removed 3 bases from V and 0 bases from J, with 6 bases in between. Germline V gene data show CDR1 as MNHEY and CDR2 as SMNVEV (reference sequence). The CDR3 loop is CASSFQSSYEQYF. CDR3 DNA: TGTGCCAGCAGTTTCCAGAGCTCCTACGAGCAGTACTTC.

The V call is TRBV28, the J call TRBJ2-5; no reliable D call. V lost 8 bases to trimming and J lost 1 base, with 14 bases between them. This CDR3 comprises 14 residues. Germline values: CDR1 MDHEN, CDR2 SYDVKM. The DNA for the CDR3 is TGTGCCAGCGTCTCCGCGACACTCCAAGAGACCCAGTACTTC. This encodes CASVSATLQETQYF.

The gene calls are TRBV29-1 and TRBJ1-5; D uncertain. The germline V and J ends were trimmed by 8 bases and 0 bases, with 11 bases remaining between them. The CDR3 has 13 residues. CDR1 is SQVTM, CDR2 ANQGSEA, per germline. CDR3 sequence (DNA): TGCAGCATCAGTCCCGGTAGCAATCAGCCCCAGCATTTT. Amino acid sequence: CSISPGSNQPQHF.

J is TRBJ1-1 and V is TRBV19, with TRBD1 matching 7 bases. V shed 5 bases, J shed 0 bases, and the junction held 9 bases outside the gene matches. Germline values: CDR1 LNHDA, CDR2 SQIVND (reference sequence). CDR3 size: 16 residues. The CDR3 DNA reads TGTGCCAGTAGTTACTTGATTGGGACAGTGAACACTGAAGCTTTCTTT. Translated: CASSYLIGTVNTEAFF.

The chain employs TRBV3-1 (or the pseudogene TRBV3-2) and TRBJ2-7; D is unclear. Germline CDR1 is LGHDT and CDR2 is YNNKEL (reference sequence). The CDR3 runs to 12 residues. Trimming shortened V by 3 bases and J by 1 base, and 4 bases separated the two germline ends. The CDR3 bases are TGTGCCAGCAGCCAGGTTTCCTACGAGCAGTACTTC. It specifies CASSQVSYEQYF.

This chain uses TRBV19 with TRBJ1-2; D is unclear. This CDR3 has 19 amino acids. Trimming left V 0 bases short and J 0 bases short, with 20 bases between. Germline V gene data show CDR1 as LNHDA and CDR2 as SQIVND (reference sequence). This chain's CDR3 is CASSIDWRGRAIANYGYTF. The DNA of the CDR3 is TGTGCCAGTAGTATAGATTGGCGGGGAAGGGCCATAGCTAACTATGGCTACACCTTC.

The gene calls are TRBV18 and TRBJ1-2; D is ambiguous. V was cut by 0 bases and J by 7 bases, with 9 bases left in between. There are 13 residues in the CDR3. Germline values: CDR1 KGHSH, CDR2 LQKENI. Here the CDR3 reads CASSPPVPSGYTF. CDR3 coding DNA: TGTGCCAGCTCACCACCGGTCCCTAGTGGCTACACCTTC.